This T cell receptor beta chain was observed in a study of T cell repertoires in cytomegalovirus infection. Study-wide background: Evidence of both CMV infection and a matching HLA type came from public TCR beta signatures. Regarding the study as a whole: Ex vivo, HLA-C-restricted CMV-specific TCR beta clonotypes prevailed over the rest of the response. Summed frequency of shared TCR beta families picked out CMV carriers who also had the relevant HLA.

Trimming removed 7 bases at V and 10 bases at J, with 16 bases between. This CDR3 comprises 12 residues. Germline assignment: CDR1 SNHLY and CDR2 FYNNEI. TCRdb re-analysed the reads in MiXCR, keeping a single row per CDR3 protein. In the table there are 600,000 to 800,000 distinct CDR3 sequences, roughly a quarter of which are singletons. This clonotype was counted once. Its antigen is still unknown. Sample: CD8+ T cells from PBMCs. The chain recombines TRBV2 with TRBJ1-2; TRBD1 might be the D (5 bases). This clonotype originated in a human donor in good health (CMV status not recorded). Some clones in this sample may be carry-over from other donors' samples. This CDR3 is CASKTGTWDYTF. The CDR3 DNA reads as TGTGCCAGCAAGACCGGGACCTGGGACTACACCTTC.